This paragraph reports one TCR beta chain. This entry is derived from a study of shared clonotypes between healthy human individuals. Germline loops: CDR1 SGHDN, CDR2 FVKESK. V was shortened by 5 bases and J by 2 bases, with 15 bases between the two germline ends. CDR3 size: 15 residues. Sequenced by immunoSEQ multiplex PCR; TCRdb stores in-frame clones only, minus some. The data contain some 350,000 clones, about 74% of them singletons. The V gene is TRBV14, the J gene TRBJ1-1; the D gene is possibly TRBD1 (6 bases). The TCR comes from a man under 40 in good health. Specimen: memory CD4+ T cells sorted from blood. Regarding subset: CD45RA-negative fraction. The CDR3 reads CASSGFRGGNTEAFF. The CDR3 coding sequence is TGTGCCAGCAGCGGATTCAGGGGAGGAAACACTGAAGCTTTCTTT.